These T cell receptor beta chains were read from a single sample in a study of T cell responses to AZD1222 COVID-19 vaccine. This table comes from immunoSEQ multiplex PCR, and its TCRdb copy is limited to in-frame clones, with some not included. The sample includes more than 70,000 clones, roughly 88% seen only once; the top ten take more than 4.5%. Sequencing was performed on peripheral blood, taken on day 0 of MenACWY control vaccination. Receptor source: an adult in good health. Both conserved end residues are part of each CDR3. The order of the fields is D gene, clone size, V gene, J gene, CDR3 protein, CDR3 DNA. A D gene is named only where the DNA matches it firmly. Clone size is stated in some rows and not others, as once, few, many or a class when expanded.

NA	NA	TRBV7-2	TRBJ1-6	CATQKAGPYNSPLHF	TGTGCCACCCAGAAAGCGGGCCCCTATAATTCACCCCTCCACTTT
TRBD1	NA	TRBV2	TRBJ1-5	CASRTGQGGNQPQHF	TGTGCCAGCAGGACCGGACAGGGGGGCAATCAGCCCCAGCATTTT
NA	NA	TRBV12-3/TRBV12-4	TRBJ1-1	CASSLQGMAAFF	TGTGCCAGCAGTTTACAGGGAATGGCAGCTTTCTTT
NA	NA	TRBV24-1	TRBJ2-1	CATSDLVTGTSSYNEQFF	TGTGCCACCAGTGATTTAGTAACGGGCACTAGCTCCTACAATGAGCAGTTCTTC
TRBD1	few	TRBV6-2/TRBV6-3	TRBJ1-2	CASSYYGQGTDGYTF	TGTGCCAGCAGTTACTACGGACAGGGGACGGACGGCTACACCTTC
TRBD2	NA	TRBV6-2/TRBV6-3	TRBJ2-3	CASSSGGGLDTQYF	TGTGCCAGCAGCTCCGGGGGGGGGCTGGATACGCAGTATTTT
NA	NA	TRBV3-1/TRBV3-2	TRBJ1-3	CASSQKDINSGNTIYF	TGTGCCAGCAGCCAAAAAGACATAAACTCTGGAAACACCATATATTTT
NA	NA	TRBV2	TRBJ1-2	CASSEGSRGYGYTF	TGTGCCAGCAGTGAAGGTAGCAGGGGCTATGGCTACACCTTC
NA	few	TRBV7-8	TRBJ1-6	CASSLLSESYNSPLHF	TGTGCCAGCAGCTTATTATCAGAATCTTATAATTCACCCCTCCACTTT
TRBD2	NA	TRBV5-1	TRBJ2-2	CASSLASGSNTGELFF	TGCGCCAGCAGCTTGGCTAGCGGGTCGAACACCGGGGAGCTGTTTTTT
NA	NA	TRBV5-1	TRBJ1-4	CASSDGQPNEKLFF	TGCGCCAGCAGCGACGGACAGCCTAATGAAAAACTGTTTTTT
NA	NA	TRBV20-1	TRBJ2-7	CSASRDSSGEQYF	TGCAGTGCTAGTCGGGACTCCTCCGGCGAGCAGTACTTC
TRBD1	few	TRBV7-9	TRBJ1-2	CASSLGGQGSNYGYTF	TGTGCCAGCAGCTTAGGGGGACAGGGATCTAACTATGGCTACACCTTC
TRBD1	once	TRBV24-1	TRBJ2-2	CATSDKDRVTGELFF	TGTGCCACCAGTGATAAAGACAGGGTAACCGGGGAGCTGTTTTTT
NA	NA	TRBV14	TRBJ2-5	CASSQLVETQYF	TGTGCCAGCAGCCAACTCGTCGAGACCCAGTACTTC
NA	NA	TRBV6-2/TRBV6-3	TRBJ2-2	CASSYSGLWELFF	TGTGCCAGCAGTTACTCGGGACTTTGGGAGCTGTTTTTT
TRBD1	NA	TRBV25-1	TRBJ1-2	CASSAGQGTYGYTF	TGTGCCAGCAGTGCTGGACAGGGCACCTATGGCTACACCTTC
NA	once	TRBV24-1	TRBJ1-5	CATSEGQGGQPQHF	TGTGCCACCAGTGAGGGGCAGGGCGGTCAGCCCCAGCATTTT
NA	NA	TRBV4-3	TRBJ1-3	CASSLQFGNTIYF	TGCGCCAGCAGCTTACAGTTTGGAAACACCATATATTTT
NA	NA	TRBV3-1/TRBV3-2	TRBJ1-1	CASSHPRVSTEAFF	TGTGCCAGCAGCCATCCCAGGGTTAGCACTGAAGCTTTCTTT
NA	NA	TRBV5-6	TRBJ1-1	CASSLASLNTEAFF	TGTGCCAGCAGCTTGGCGTCCTTGAACACTGAAGCTTTCTTT
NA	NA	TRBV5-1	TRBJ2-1	CASSPSGASGNEQFF	TGCGCCAGCAGCCCATCGGGGGCAAGCGGGAATGAGCAGTTCTTC
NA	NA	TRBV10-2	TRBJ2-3	CASSESIRNTQYF	TGCGCCAGCAGTGAGTCTATAAGGAATACGCAGTATTTT
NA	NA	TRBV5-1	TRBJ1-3	CASSLGGTTSRSGNTIYF	TGCGCCAGCAGCTTGGGCGGGACGACCTCGCGATCTGGAAACACCATATATTTT
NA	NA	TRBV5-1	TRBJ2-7	CASSIDIEREQYF	TGCGCCAGCAGTATTGACATCGAACGCGAGCAGTACTTC
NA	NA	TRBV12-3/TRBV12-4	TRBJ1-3	CASNPDGNTIYF	TGTGCCAGCAACCCAGATGGAAACACCATATATTTT